The subject of this entry is one T cell receptor (beta chain). This receptor's antigen is unknown. It has no much larger one-base neighbor in the sample; base qualities were not kept. The sample belongs to a study of OX40 agonist ivuxolimab in advanced cancers. Study-level background: The costimulatory receptor OX40 (CD134) was targeted by ivuxolimab, a fully human IgG2 agonistic monoclonal antibody. Intravenous ivuxolimab was administered to patients every 2 weeks at six dose levels: 0.01, 0.1, 0.3, 1.5, 3 and 10 mg/kg. Among the approximately 50 dose-escalation patients, 19 had hepatocellular carcinoma, about 15 melanoma, 9 renal cell carcinoma and 9 head and neck cancer. A male proportion of roughly 85% and a mean age of roughly 58 years, ranging from roughly 23 to 79, were recorded for the dose-escalation cohort. Prior anti-PD-1, anti-PD-L1 or anti-CTLA-4 therapy was permitted, and less than 45% of dose-escalation patients had received checkpoint inhibitors. Partial responses occurred in three dose-escalation patients: two with cutaneous melanoma and one with hepatocellular carcinoma. The point of sequencing TCRbeta in the periphery was to test whether ivuxolimab changed TCR sequence diversity and drove clonal T-cell expansion. The paper reports the monotherapy dose-escalation portion (N of about 47 patients) of the phase I ivuxolimab trial. Points the paper makes about the study in general: On average, CD8+ T cells showed more expanded clones than CD4+ T cells after ivuxolimab. Low levels of normalized T-cell clonal expansion were also shown by some nonresponding patients. The antigen specificity of the peripheral T cells that underwent clonal expansion was not determined. At doses of 0.1 to 3.0 mg/kg, clonal expansion of both CD4+ and CD8+ blood T cells was observed from baseline to week 6. Partial responders in the 0.1-3.0 mg/kg groups had among the lowest normalized peripheral clonal expansion, especially among CD8+ T cells.

Patients with autoimmune disease history or receiving systemic immunosuppression were excluded from the trial. Peripheral blood for TCR sequencing was drawn from every dose cohort at baseline, at cycle 4 day 1 and at cycle 7 day 1. The samples were drawn from a first-in-human, open-label, multicenter phase I dose-escalation trial of ivuxolimab. Adults with locally advanced or metastatic melanoma, renal cell carcinoma, hepatocellular carcinoma or head and neck squamous cell carcinoma were enrolled in the trial. Before TCR sequencing, CD4+ T cells and CD8+ T cells were sorted from peripheral blood as separate populations. Genomic DNA was isolated from the sorted cells so that the TCRbeta CDR3 region could be sequenced. The immunoSEQ Assay was used to sequence the TCRbeta CDR3 regions. Drawn from immuneACCESS, this table holds only the in-frame rearrangements with V and J called that TCRdb kept. Clones are partly lost; checked studies trace under half to an unresolved V gene and leave the rest unexplained. The sample data list approximately 65,000 clones, and roughly nine tenths of these were observed just once. 0.5% to 0.75% of the sample rests with the top ten.

The origin of this receptor is an adult with an advanced solid tumor such as melanoma, head and neck, liver or kidney cancer. Sequences were derived from CD4+ or CD8+ T cells sorted from blood, sampled in a trial of the OX40 agonist ivuxolimab.

The CDR3 reads CSARTGGHEQYF. In nucleotides, the sequence is TGCAGCGCTCGGACAGGGGGCCACGAGCAGTACTTC. The chain employs TRBV29-1 and TRBJ2-7, with 11 middle bases fitting TRBD1. Trimming leaves V shorter by 7 bases and J shorter by 5 bases, with the junction holding 4 bases beyond the gene matches. The CDR3 has 12 amino acids, counting the end cysteine and phenylalanine. Only the CDR3 part of the read is kept: 36 bases, read in frame from the first base. For CDR1 and CDR2, the germline V gene lists SQVTM and ANQGSEA.